This passage covers 29 T cell receptor beta chains from one sample sequenced in a study of blood T cells in healthy people across ages. The second PCR ran about 6 to 12 cycles with a sample-barcoded 5' primer and J-beta primers. In TCRdb, the 5' RACE reads were re-called with MiXCR into one record per CDR3 protein. The sample holds some 750,000 distinct CDR3 sequences, about 20% seen once. Sequenced material: blood. The receptors derive from a man in his 70s in good health.

V gene TRBV29-1 combines with J gene TRBJ1-2; 7 bases line up with TRBD1. V dropped 7 bases and J dropped 2; count of bases not matched to a gene: 13. There are 15 residues in the CDR3. CDR1 and CDR2 from the germline V gene are SQVTM and ANQGSEA. CDR3 DNA: TGCAGCGCGACCCCGATGGACAGGCTAAACTATGGCTACACCTTC. Amino acids: CSATPMDRLNYGYTF.

The V and J genes are TRBV4-2 and TRBJ2-5; 7 positions agree with TRBD2. The CDR3 is made up of 13 amino acids. With V trimmed by 9 bases and J by 2 bases, 6 bases remained unmatched. The germline V gene encodes CDR1 LGHNA and CDR2 YNFKEQ. The chain's CDR3 is CASKSSGQETQYF. DNA of the CDR3: TGTGCCAGTAAATCTAGCGGACAAGAGACCCAGTACTTC.

This clonotype came up a few times. The rearrangement links TRBV9 to TRBJ1-2, with 8 bases aligning to TRBD1. The CDR3 has 13 amino acids. CDR1 SGDLS and CDR2 YYNGEE come from the germline V gene. V trimming: 6 bases; J trimming: 3 bases; junction bases outside the gene matches: 4. In nucleotides, the CDR3 is TGTGCCAGCACCATGGGACAGGACTATGGCTACACCTTC. Its translation: CASTMGQDYGYTF.

This clonotype was detected many times. The chain combines TRBV11-2 with TRBJ2-7, with 8 bases matching TRBD2. V dropped 6 bases and J dropped 0; count of bases not matched to a gene: 13. CDR3 size: 17 residues. Germline CDR1 SGHAT, CDR2 FQNNGV. CDR3 bases: TGTGCCAGCAGACCCCCAACTAGCGGCCGGAGCTCCTACGAGCAGTACTTC. Amino acid sequence: CASRPPTSGRSSYEQYF.

This clonotype was counted only a few times. The CDR3 carries no conserved terminal phenylalanine or tryptophan, so it likely arises from a read error. This sequence joins TRBV19 and TRBJ2-5; the match to TRBD2 covers 9 bases. The end of the DNA fits TRBJ2-1 better, so the J call may be wrong. There are 13 residues in the CDR3. Germline assignment: CDR1 LNHDA and CDR2 SQIVND (reference sequence). The chain's CDR3 is CASTSGEFNEQFL. In nucleotides, the CDR3 is TGTGCCAGTACTAGCGGGGAGTTCAATGAGCAGTTCCTC.

V and J are TRBV5-5 and TRBJ2-3; 11 bases are shared with TRBD2. The CDR3 has 17 residues. Losses at the gene ends were 1 base for V and 6 bases for J; bases not matched to a gene: 10. The germline V gene has CDR1 SGHKS and CDR2 YYEKEE (reference sequence). DNA of the CDR3: TGTGCCAGCAGCTTGAGGCTAGCGGGGGGAATTAGGGATACGCAGTATTTT. It is translated as CASSLRLAGGIRDTQYF.

V is TRBV3-1 and J is TRBJ2-7; 12 bases align to TRBD2. Trimming took 1 base from V and 3 from J; bases not matched to a gene: 1. The CDR3 sequence is 15 residues long. Germline lookup yields CDR1 LGHDT and CDR2 YNNKEL (reference sequence). CDR3 in amino acids: CASSQGTSGVYEQYF. CDR3 bases: TGTGCCAGCAGCCAAGGGACTAGCGGGGTCTACGAGCAGTACTTC.

This rearrangement joins TRBV20-1 to TRBJ1-2, with TRBD1 matching 7 bases. Per the germline V gene, CDR1 is DFQATT and CDR2 is SNEGSKA (reference sequence). CDR3 size: 15 residues. Trimming at V came to 0 bases and at J to 5 bases, leaving 9 bases not matched to a gene. The CDR3 DNA follows: TGCAGTGCTAGAGATGGGACAGTCCCTATATATGGCTACACCTTC. It codes for CSARDGTVPIYGYTF.

The sample holds a few counts of this clonotype. The chain uses TRBV12-3 or TRBV12-4 and TRBJ2-5; TRBD2 aligns across 8 bases. This CDR3 is 16 amino acids long. After removal of 5 bases from V and 2 bases from J, the junction contained 10 bases not matched to a gene. CDR3 nucleotide sequence: TGTGCCAGCAGTCCCCAGCGGGGGATAATTCAAGAGACCCAGTACTTC. The encoded protein is CASSPQRGIIQETQYF.

The chain combines TRBV28 with TRBJ2-7; D is uncertain. The DNA end lines up better with TRBJ2-1; the J call may be wrong. CDR1 is MDHEN, CDR2 SYDVKM, per germline. The CDR3 sequence is 11 residues long. The CDR3 nucleotides are TGTGCCAGCACCGGCTTCCATGAGCAGTTCTTC. Protein: CASTGFHEQFF.

This clonotype was detected a few times. This chain connects TRBV27 to TRBJ1-4; unclear D gene. The CDR3 covers 17 residues. V dropped 0 bases and J dropped 5 bases, with 16 bases sitting between them. Germline V lookup: CDR1 MNHEY, CDR2 SMNVEV (reference sequence). CDR3: CASSLSGSTLKNEKLFF. In DNA, the CDR3 is TGTGCCAGCAGTTTATCGGGATCAACGCTAAAAAATGAAAAACTGTTTTTT.

The rearrangement uses TRBV19 and TRBJ1-1; D gene uncertain. The CDR3 totals 12 residues. Trimming pared 10 bases from V and 7 bases from J, leaving 16 bases between. Germline V gene data show CDR1 as LNHDA and CDR2 as SQIVND (reference sequence). CDR3 in DNA: TGTGCCACCACAAAAATTTTCCTTGAAGCTTTCTTT. It encodes CATTKIFLEAFF.

J is TRBJ1-2 and V is TRBV5-1; D uncertain. Deletions cut 7 bases from V and 4 bases from J, with 17 bases between. This CDR3 has 14 amino acids. Germline CDR1 is SGHRS and CDR2 is YFSETQ. This chain's CDR3 is CASSDRTDVYGYTF. The CDR3 DNA reads TGCGCCAGCTCGGACCGGACGGATGTCTATGGCTACACCTTC.

This clonotype was detected only a few times. It may be a read error: a sequence one base away is much more abundant. This chain uses TRBV5-1 with TRBJ2-5; D perhaps matches TRBD2 (6 bases). The DNA end lines up better with TRBJ2-1; the J call may be wrong. From germline, CDR1 is SGHRS and CDR2 YFSETQ. The CDR3 is 15 amino acids. CDR3 sequence: CASSLAGGSLNEQFF. DNA for the CDR3: TGCGCCAGCAGCTTGGCCGGGGGTTCTTTGAATGAGCAGTTCTTC.

This clonotype was observed a handful of times. The chain recombines TRBV6-6 with TRBJ2-7, with a weak D call TRBD2 (7 bases). The CDR3 has 13 amino acids. Deletions cut 2 bases from V and 5 bases from J, with 10 bases between. Germline loops: CDR1 MNHNY, CDR2 SVGAGI (reference sequence). In DNA form, the CDR3 reads TGTGCCAGCAGTTACGGGGGGGCCCACGAGCAGTACTTC. As protein: CASSYGGAHEQYF.

This chain connects TRBV19 to TRBJ2-5; D ambiguous. V was pared by 3 bases and J by 5 bases, with 10 bases between. CDR1 and CDR2 from the germline V gene are LNHDA and SQIVND (reference sequence). The length of the CDR3 is 13 residues. The DNA of the CDR3 is TGTGCCAGTAGTATCCGGTACCGGGAGACCCAGTACTTC. This codes for CASSIRYRETQYF.

There are many counts of this clonotype. The genes are TRBV10-3 and TRBJ2-1; 16 nucleotides line up with TRBD2. Trimming removed 10 bases from V and 0 bases from J; junction bases left unmatched: 9. CDR3 length equals 18 residues. Germline CDR1 is ENHRY and CDR2 is SYGVKD. DNA for the CDR3: TGTGCCACCGGGACTAGCGGGAGGGCCTTCAACTCCTACAATGAGCAGTTCTTC. Encoded protein: CATGTSGRAFNSYNEQFF.

In this sample, this clonotype turned up once. The CDR3 DNA reads as TGCAGTGCTAGTTGGGGTGTTAGCAATCAGCCCCAGCATTTT. This codes for CSASWGVSNQPQHF. This chain joins TRBV20-1 and TRBJ1-5; D is unclear. Germline CDR1 DFQATT, CDR2 SNEGSKA (reference sequence). CDR3 length equals 14 residues. Trimming took 3 bases from V and 0 from J, leaving 9 bases between them.

This clonotype occurred a few times. This rearrangement joins TRBV11-2 to TRBJ1-3; TRBD1 aligns across 9 bases. CDR3 size: 16 residues. Germline trimming cut 5 bases from V and 0 bases from J; bases unmatched to any gene: 5. CDR1 is SGHAT and CDR2 is FQNNGV in the germline V gene. The CDR3 region has the DNA TGTGCCAGCAGCACTCGGACAGGGGACTCTGGAAACACCATATATTTT. Its translation: CASSTRTGDSGNTIYF.

This clonotype was observed a few times. The genes are TRBV6-4 and TRBJ2-1, with TRBD2 identical over 9 bases. The CDR3 loop spans 15 amino acids. CDR1 MRHNA and CDR2 SNTAGT come from the germline V gene. V shed 3 bases, J shed 7 bases, and the junction held 7 bases outside the gene matches. The CDR3 nucleotides are TGTGCCAGCAGTGAACTTAGCGGGAGTAGGAATGAGCAGTTCTTC. This encodes CASSELSGSRNEQFF.

The table lists this clonotype with a few counts. The chain employs TRBV20-1 and TRBJ2-5; the D gene is possibly TRBD2 (5 bases). The CDR3 is 12 amino acids. Germline lookup yields CDR1 DFQATT and CDR2 SNEGSKA (reference sequence). Deletions cut 2 bases from V and 3 bases from J, with 7 bases between. CDR3 nucleotides: TGCAGTGCTAGATCCGGGGAAGAGACCCAGTACTTC. This sequence encodes CSARSGEETQYF.

The chain recombines TRBV29-1 with TRBJ2-5; D may be TRBD2 (6 bases). V was cut by 5 bases and J by 5 bases, with 12 bases left in between. Germline V gives CDR1 SQVTM, CDR2 ANQGSEA. The CDR3 spans 12 residues. This CDR3 is CSVREVIETQYF. As DNA, the CDR3 is TGCAGCGTTAGGGAGGTTATTGAGACCCAGTACTTC.

This clonotype appeared many times. This chain connects TRBV6-2 or TRBV6-3 to TRBJ1-1; D not resolved. Trimming left V 3 bases short and J 3 bases short, with 8 bases between. Germline lookup yields CDR1 MNHEY and CDR2 SVGEGT. The CDR3 runs to 13 residues. This CDR3 is CASSYGRHTEAFF. As DNA, the CDR3 is TGTGCCAGCAGTTATGGTAGGCACACTGAAGCTTTCTTT.

In its sample, this clonotype was seen once. The V and J genes are TRBV15 and TRBJ1-4, with D uncertain. The germline V gene encodes CDR1 LNHNV and CDR2 YYDKDF (reference sequence). There are 14 residues in the CDR3. V lost 0 bases and J lost 8, with 10 bases in between. Here the CDR3 reads CATSREGREEKLFF. The CDR3 DNA reads as TGTGCCACCAGCAGAGAGGGGAGAGAAGAAAAACTGTTTTTT. Complete variable domain (other parts from reference TRBV15 and TRBJ1-4): DAMVIQNPRYQVTQFGKPVTLSCSQTLNHNVMYWYQQKSSQAPKLLFHYYDKDFNNEADTPDNFQSRRPNTSFCFLDIRSPGLGDTAMYLCATSREGREEKLFFGSGTQLSVL.

This clonotype was counted a few times. The rearrangement joins TRBV7-2 to TRBJ2-5; D may be TRBD2 (6 bases). Trimming cost V 5 bases and J 5 bases, with 18 bases left between them. CDR3 size: 15 residues. Per germline, CDR1 SGHTA and CDR2 FQGNSA. CDR3 protein: CASSPSLLAVETQYF. CDR3 DNA: TGTGCCAGCAGCCCAAGCCTACTAGCAGTGGAGACCCAGTACTTC.

The CDR3 loop reads CASSLLRAGYEQYF. As DNA, the CDR3 is TGTGCCAGCAGTTTACTGAGGGCAGGGTATGAGCAGTACTTC. The genes are TRBV28 and TRBJ2-7, with D perhaps given as TRBD1 or TRBD2 (5 bases each). Germline CDR1 and CDR2: MDHEN and SYDVKM. Trimming stripped 2 bases from V and 7 bases from J, with 15 bases between. The CDR3 sequence is 14 residues long.

This chain connects TRBV7-9 to TRBJ2-5; D is unresolved. Per germline, CDR1 SEHNR and CDR2 FQNEAQ (reference sequence). The V gene lost 4 bases and the J gene lost 0 bases, with 9 bases spanning the gap. This CDR3 contains 14 residues. DNA for the CDR3: TGTGCCAGCAGCTCCCTGACTTACCAAGAGACCCAGTACTTC. It specifies CASSSLTYQETQYF.

This clonotype was seen only a few times. V gene TRBV5-4 combines with J gene TRBJ1-1; the D is unclear. Trimming left V 0 bases short and J 2 bases short, with 8 bases between. CDR1 and CDR2 from the germline V gene are SGHNT and YYREEE (reference sequence). There are 14 residues in the CDR3. CDR3 loop: CASSLEERNTEAFF. For the CDR3, the DNA is TGTGCCAGCAGCTTGGAGGAGAGAAACACTGAAGCTTTCTTT.

The chain links TRBV6-1 to TRBJ2-3; TRBD2 might be the D (5 bases). V gave up 3 bases and J gave up 12 bases, with 16 bases separating them. Germline V gene lookup returns CDR1 MNHNS and CDR2 SASEGT. This CDR3 is built from 13 residues. The CDR3: CASSDERAWGQYF. CDR3 nucleotides: TGTGCCAGCAGTGACGAGAGGGCCTGGGGACAGTATTTT.